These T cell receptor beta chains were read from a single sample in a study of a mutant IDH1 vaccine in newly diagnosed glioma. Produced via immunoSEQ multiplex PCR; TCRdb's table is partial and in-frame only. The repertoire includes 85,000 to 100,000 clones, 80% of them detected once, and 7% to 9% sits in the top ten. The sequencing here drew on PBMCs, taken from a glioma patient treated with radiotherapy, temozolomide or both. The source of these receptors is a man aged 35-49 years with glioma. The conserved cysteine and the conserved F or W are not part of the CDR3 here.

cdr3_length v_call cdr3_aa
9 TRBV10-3 AIRQLYEQY
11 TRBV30 AWDPRTNTEAF
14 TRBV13 ASSFNTGTGVSGYT
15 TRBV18 ASSPDRETANTGELF
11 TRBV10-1 ASSSSYTGELF
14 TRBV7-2 ASSPTSGTGRYGYT
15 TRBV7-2 ASSFDRPQLSGNTIY
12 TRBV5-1 ASNRMSGTDTQY
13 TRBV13 ASSFGGQPNYGYT
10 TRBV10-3 AISPSSYEQY
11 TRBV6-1 ASRRQVSYEQY
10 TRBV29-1 SVGRPGKPQH
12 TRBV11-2 ASSLVRDTGELF
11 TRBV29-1 SAPDGPGNTIY
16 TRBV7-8 ASSLARDSITTNYGYT
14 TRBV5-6 ASSSGQALDNEKLF
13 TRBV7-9 ASTPKWGTGTEAF
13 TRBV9 ASSVGQSFNEKLF
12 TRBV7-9 ASSLTGSYNEQF
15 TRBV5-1 ASSFLGTGSGANVLT
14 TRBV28 ASSLILQGSGNEQF
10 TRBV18 ASSLSYNEQF
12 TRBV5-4 ASSLATSQDTQY
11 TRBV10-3 AMSGSGSNEQF
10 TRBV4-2 ASRGQFYEQY
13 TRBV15 ATSSPGGPQETQY
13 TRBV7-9 ASSLSGWSISPLH
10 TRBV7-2 ASSRFTGPPY
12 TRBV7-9 ASSPGGSRTEAF
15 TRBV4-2 ASSQEAVTGRKEKLF
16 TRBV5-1 ASSWGLAGPSSYNEQF
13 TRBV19 ASSILGGAYNEQF
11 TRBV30 ACWNSLQETQY
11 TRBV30 AWSVSGKNEQF
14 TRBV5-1 ASSPGPATYNSPLH
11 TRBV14 ASSRDRAGEAF
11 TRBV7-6 ASSWQMNTEAF
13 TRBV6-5 ASSYASGAPEKLF
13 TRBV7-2 ASRGRATGVETQY
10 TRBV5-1 ASSGGTGGIY
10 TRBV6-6 ASADTAYEQY
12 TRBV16 ASSQWGNNYGYT
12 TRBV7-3 ASSSDGGLDTQY
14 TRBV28 ASSFGQAVSGNTIY
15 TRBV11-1 ASSVTKRASYNSPLH
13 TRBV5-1 ASSSFGTPQETQY
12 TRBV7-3 ASSLAGGVDTQY
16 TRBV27 APRGGTGERKGNQPQH
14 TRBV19 ASSIDRPVQSTEAF
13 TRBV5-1 ASSLAVERSDTQY
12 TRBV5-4 ATTLGQGRETQY
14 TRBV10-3 AISESLRGATGELF
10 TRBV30 AWSELGAEQF
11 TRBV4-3 ASSQSQVYGYT
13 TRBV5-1 ASSWGTGSNEKLF
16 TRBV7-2 ASSLAASGLAGGHEQF
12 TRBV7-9 ASSPGQGAYEQY
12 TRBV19 ASNGGASTDTQY
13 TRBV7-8 ASSVRQSTNEKLF